One T cell receptor beta chain is described in this entry. Its antigen remains unidentified. No much larger clone is present one base from it, and per-base qualities are unavailable. The data originate from a study of blood T cell repertoires in COVID-19 (dated by TCRdb to 2020 to 2021). Concerning the study at large: Samples from collaborators originated in the United States, Italy and Spain and spanned both the acute and convalescent phases of COVID-19. The dataset comprised deeply sampled blood TCRbeta repertoires from subjects exposed to, actively infected with, or recovered from COVID-19. Samples came from the ongoing ImmuneRACE study (first 160 participants) plus 1,254 subjects from 6 global collaborators. The prospective study material was composed of cDNA or gDNA derived from T cells, B-cell-depleted T cells, or PBMCs. The sample metadata nearly always contained a de-identified subject ID, COVID-19 status, age in years and sex. A freely available public database, intended as a resource for researchers studying the immune response to SARS-CoV-2, is where the repertoires were released. HLA class I and class II types, where available, came from metadata supplied by the sample provider rather than from assay-based typing.

Trimming removed 1 base from V and 4 bases from J; the gene matches leave 4 bases unexplained. CDR1 and CDR2 are read off the germline V gene (reference sequence) as GTSNPN and SVGIG. Reading from cysteine to phenylalanine, the CDR3 counts 14 amino acids. The CDR3 DNA has 42 bases and is translated from base 1. The research as a whole found: How much clinical and demographic metadata was included differed by source and by participant, and the metadata was provided uncurated.

Participants in the prospective study were aged roughly 18 to 100 years, lived in some 24 United States geographic areas, and enrolled through a virtual design. To assign participants to cohorts, the prospective study relied on clinical history that participants themselves reported in a screening survey and a study questionnaire. Recovered participants in ImmuneRACE Cohort 3 were defined as having two consecutive negative NP/OP PCR tests, clearance from a healthcare professional, or resolution of symptoms. Mobile phlebotomists in the prospective study collected whole blood, serum and a nasopharyngeal or oropharyngeal swab from every participant. Participants in the prospective study had the option to provide additional blood draws and questionnaires over an approximately 2-month period. Before DNA extraction, blood samples from the prospective study were shipped at room temperature or frozen. TCRbeta CDR3 regions were amplified from genomic DNA by means of the immunoSEQ Assay, a bias-controlled multiplex PCR. The original methods were these. The number of nucleated cells in each sample was estimated by amplification of reference gene primers within the assay. To quantify the absolute abundance of each unique TCRbeta CDR3 rearrangement, sequence reads were collapsed and filtered. For each sample, productive Simpson clonality was calculated as the square root of Simpson's diversity index across productive rearrangements. The source is immuneACCESS, and TCRdb retained only in-frame sequences with V and J called. Part of the clones is not carried over; for the studies checked, unresolved V genes explain less than half of this, and the remainder is unexplained. The DNA was the basis for D and trimming; V, J and clone size are from that table. The sample has around 400,000 clones on record, roughly 89% of them singletons. The leading ten clones occupy 1.5% to 2% of the sample.

This receptor was taken from a woman aged 30 to 39 who had recovered from COVID-19. The V and J segments used are TRBV30 and TRBJ1-1, with 9 middle bases fitting TRBD1. Input material: PBMCs or T cells enriched from blood (not recorded which). CDR3 loop: CAWSARQGVTEAFF. The nucleotide sequence is TGTGCCTGGAGTGCCCGACAGGGGGTCACTGAAGCTTTCTTT. Extended through the reference TRBV30 and TRBJ1-1 proteins, this CDR3 yields the full variable domain: SQTIHQWPATLVQPVGSPLSLECTVEGTSNPNLYWYRQAAGRGLQLLFYSVGIGQISSEVPQNLSASRPQDRQFILSSKKLLLSDSGFYLCAWSARQGVTEAFFGQGTRLTVV.